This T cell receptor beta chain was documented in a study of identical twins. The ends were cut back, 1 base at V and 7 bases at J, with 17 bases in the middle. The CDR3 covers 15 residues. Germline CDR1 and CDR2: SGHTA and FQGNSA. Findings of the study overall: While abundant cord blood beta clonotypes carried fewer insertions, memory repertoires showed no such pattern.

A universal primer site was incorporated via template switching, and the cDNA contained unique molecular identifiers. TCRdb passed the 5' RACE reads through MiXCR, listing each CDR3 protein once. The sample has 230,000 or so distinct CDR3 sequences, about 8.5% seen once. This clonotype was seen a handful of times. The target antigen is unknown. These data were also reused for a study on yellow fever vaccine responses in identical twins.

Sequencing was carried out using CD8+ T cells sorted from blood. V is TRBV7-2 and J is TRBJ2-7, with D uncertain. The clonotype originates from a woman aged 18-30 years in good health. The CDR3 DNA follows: TGTGCCAGCAGCTTAGTATTAGGGTCGGGTCGGGAGCAGTACTTC. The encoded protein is CASSLVLGSGREQYF.